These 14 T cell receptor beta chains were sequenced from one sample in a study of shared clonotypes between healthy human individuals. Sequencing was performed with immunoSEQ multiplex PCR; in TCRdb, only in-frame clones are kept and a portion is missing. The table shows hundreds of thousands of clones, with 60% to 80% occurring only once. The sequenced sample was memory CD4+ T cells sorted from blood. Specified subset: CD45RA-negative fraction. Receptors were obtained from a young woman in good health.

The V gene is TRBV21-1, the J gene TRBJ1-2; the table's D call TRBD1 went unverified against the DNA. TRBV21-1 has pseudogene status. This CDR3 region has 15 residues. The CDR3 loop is CASSNHREIVEGYTF. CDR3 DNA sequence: TGTGCCAGCAGTAATCACAGGGAAATTGTAGAGGGCTACACCTTC.

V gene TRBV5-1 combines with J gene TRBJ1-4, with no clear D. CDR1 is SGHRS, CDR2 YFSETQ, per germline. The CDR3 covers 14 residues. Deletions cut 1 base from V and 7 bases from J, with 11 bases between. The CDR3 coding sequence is TGCGCCAGCAGCTTGACAAGTGAGGGTGAAAAACTGTTTTTT. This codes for CASSLTSEGEKLFF.

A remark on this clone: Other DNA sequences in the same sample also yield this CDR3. Written as DNA, the CDR3 is TGCAGCCCCCGGACAGGGGGAGAGACCCAGTACTTC. Amino acids: CSPRTGGETQYF. The chain has TRBV29-1 and TRBJ2-5; 10 bases are shared with TRBD1. V dropped 8 bases and J dropped 4; count of bases not matched to a gene: 4. Germline CDR1 and CDR2: SQVTM and ANQGSEA. This CDR3 is built from 12 residues.

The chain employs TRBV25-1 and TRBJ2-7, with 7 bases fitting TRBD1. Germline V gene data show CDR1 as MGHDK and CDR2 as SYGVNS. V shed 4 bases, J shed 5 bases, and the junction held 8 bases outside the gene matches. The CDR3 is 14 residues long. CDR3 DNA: TGTGCCAGCAGTGGGACAGGCGGGTTCCACGAGCAGTACTTC. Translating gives CASSGTGGFHEQYF.

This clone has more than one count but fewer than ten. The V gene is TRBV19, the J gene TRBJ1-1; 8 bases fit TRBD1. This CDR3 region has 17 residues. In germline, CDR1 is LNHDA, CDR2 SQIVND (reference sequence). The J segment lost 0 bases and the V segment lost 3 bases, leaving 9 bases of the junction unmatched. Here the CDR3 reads CASSIRQGLRMNTEAFF. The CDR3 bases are TGTGCCAGTAGTATTCGACAGGGGTTGCGGATGAACACTGAAGCTTTCTTT.

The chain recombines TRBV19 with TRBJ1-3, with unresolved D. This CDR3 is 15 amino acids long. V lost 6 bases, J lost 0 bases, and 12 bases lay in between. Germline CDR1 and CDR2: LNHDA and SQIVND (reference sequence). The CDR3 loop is CASRQGSHSGNTIYF. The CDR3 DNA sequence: TGTGCCAGTAGGCAAGGGAGCCACTCTGGAAACACCATATATTTT.

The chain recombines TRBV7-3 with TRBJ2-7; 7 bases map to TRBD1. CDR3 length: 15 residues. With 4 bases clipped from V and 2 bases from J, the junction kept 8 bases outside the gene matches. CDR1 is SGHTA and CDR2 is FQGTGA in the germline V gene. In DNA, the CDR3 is TGTGCCAGCAGCTCCCAGACAGGGTTGGCCTACGAGCAGTACTTC. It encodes CASSSQTGLAYEQYF.

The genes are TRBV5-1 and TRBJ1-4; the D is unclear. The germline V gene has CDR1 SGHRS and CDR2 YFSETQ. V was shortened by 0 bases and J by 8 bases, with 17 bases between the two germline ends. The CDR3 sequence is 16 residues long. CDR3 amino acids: CASSLAVRTLEEKLFF. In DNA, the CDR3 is TGCGCCAGCAGCTTGGCCGTAAGGACCCTGGAGGAAAAACTGTTTTTT.

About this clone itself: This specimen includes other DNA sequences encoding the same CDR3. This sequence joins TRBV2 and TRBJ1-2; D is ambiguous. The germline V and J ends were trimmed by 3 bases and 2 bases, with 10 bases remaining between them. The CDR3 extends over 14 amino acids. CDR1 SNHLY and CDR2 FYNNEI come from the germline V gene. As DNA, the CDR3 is TGTGCCAGCAGTGAGAGAGGCCCAAACTATGGCTACACCTTC. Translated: CASSERGPNYGYTF.

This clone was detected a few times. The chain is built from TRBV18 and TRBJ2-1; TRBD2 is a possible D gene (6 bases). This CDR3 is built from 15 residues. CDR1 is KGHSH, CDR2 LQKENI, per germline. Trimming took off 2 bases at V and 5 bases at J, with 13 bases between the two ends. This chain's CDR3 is CASSPMGTPNNEQFF. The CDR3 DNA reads TGTGCCAGCTCACCAATGGGGACTCCGAACAATGAGCAGTTCTTC.

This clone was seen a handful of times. CDR3 coding DNA: TGCGCCAGCGAACCCCGACGGAGGAACAGGGAAGGGTATGGCTACACCTTC. This translates into CASEPRRRNREGYGYTF. J is TRBJ1-2 and V is TRBV23-1; a weak D match, TRBD1 (6 bases). TRBV23-1 is placed among ORFs of uncertain function. The CDR3 sequence is 17 residues long. V was pared by 8 bases and J by 5 bases, with 27 bases between.

The CDR3 DNA reads TGCGCCAGCAGCCAAGTTACAGTATCCTACGAGCAGTACTTC. This gives the protein CASSQVTVSYEQYF. The chain carries TRBV4-1 and TRBJ2-7; D is undetermined. Trimming shortened V by 1 base and J by 1 base, and 8 bases separated the two germline ends. Germline assignment: CDR1 MGHRA and CDR2 YSYEKL. There are 14 residues in the CDR3.

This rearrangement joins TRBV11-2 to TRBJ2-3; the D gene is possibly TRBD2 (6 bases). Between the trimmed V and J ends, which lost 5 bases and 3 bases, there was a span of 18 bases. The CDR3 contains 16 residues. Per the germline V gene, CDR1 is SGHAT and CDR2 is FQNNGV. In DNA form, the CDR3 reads TGTGCCAGCAGCCCGACTCAGGGAGGTGGGACAGATACGCAGTATTTT. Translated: CASSPTQGGGTDTQYF.

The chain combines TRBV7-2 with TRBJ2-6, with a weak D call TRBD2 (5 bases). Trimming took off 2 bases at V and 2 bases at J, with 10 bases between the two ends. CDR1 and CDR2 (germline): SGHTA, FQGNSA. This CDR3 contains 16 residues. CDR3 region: CASSLRVGAGANVLTF. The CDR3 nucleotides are TGTGCCAGCAGCTTACGTGTCGGGGCTGGGGCCAACGTCCTGACTTTC.